This T cell receptor (beta chain) was documented in a study of blood T cells in healthy people across ages. A second about 7 to 11 cycle PCR used barcoded and J-beta primers. Each cDNA was tagged by a template-switch adaptor containing 12 random nucleotides. TCRdb re-analysed the 5' RACE reads in MiXCR, keeping a single row per CDR3 protein. The repertoire includes 790,000 or so distinct CDR3 sequences, 46% of them detected once, and around a sixth sits in the top ten. The CDR3 is 15 residues long. Germline V gives CDR1 MNHEY, CDR2 SMNVEV (reference sequence). V shed 6 bases and J 10 bases; nucleotides not matched to a gene: 12.

The sample comprised blood. The sequence came from an elderly man in good health. This chain links TRBV27 with TRBJ1-6, with TRBD1 identical over 7 bases. CDR3 sequence reads: CASSHRQGGKSPLHF. The CDR3 region has the DNA TGTGCCAGCAGCCATCGACAGGGTGGCAAGTCACCCCTCCACTTT.